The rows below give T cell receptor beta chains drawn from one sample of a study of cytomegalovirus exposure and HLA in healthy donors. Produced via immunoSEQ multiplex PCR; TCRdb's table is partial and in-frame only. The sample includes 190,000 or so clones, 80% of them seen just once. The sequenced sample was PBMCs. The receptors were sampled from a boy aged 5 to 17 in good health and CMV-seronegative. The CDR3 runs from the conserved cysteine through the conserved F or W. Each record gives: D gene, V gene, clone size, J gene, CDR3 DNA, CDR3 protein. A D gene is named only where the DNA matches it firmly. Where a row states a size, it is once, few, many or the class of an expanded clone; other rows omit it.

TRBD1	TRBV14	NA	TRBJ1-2	TGTGCCAGCAGCTCGCACAGGGGGCCGGGTGGCTACACCTTC	CASSSHRGPGGYTF
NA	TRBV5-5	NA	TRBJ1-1	TGTGCCAGCAGCCCGGAGGGGCGCACTGAAGCTTTCTTT	CASSPEGRTEAFF
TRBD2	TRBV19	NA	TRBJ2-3	TGTGCCAGTAGTCCTGTCCGACTGGTGCGGGGGAGCACAGATACGCAGTATTTT	CASSPVRLVRGSTDTQYF
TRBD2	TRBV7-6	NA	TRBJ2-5	TGTGCCAGCAGCTTAGGGACTAGCGGGCCCCAAGAGACCCAGTACTTC	CASSLGTSGPQETQYF
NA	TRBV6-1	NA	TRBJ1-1	TGTGCCAGCGGAAGACAGGCGAACACTGAAGCTTTCTTT	CASGRQANTEAFF
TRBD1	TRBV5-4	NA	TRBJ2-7	TGTGCCAGCAGCTTGGAGGACAGGGGTCCCTACGAGCAGTACTTC	CASSLEDRGPYEQYF
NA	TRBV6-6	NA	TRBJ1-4	TGTGCCAGCAGTTACTCACGGGGATCTAATGAAAAACTGTTTTTT	CASSYSRGSNEKLFF
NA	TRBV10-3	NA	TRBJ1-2	TGTGCCATCAGTGAGTCCGGAGGGCTTGGGGGCTACACCTTC	CAISESGGLGGYTF
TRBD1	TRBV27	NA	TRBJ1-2	TGTGCCAGCTGGGGGGTAGGGGGACAGGGCTATGGCTACACCTTC	CASWGVGGQGYGYTF
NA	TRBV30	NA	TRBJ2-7	TGTGCCTGGAGTGTACTCGAGGATCGGTCCTACGAGCAGTACTTC	CAWSVLEDRSYEQYF
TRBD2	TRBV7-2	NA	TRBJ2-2	TGTGCCAGCAGCTTAGCGGGACGGGGAGGGAGCGGGGAGCTGTTTTTT	CASSLAGRGGSGELFF
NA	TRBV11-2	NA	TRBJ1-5	TGTGCCAGCAGCTTATCGGGCAATCAGCCCCAGCATTTT	CASSLSGNQPQHF
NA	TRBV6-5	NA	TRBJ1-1	TGTGCCAGCGGGTGGAGGGAAACTGAAGCTTTCTTT	CASGWRETEAFF
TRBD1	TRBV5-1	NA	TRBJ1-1	TGCGCCAGCAGCTTGGCCGGGACAGTCTCCCATAGCACTGAAGCTTTCTTT	CASSLAGTVSHSTEAFF
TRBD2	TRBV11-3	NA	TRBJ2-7	TGTGCCAGCAGCATACAAGGGACTAGCGGGAGTGTGGGGCAGTACTTC	CASSIQGTSGSVGQYF
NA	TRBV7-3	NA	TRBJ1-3	TGTGCCAGCAGCTTAACCGGGCAGGGTTCAGGAAACACCATATATTTT	CASSLTGQGSGNTIYF
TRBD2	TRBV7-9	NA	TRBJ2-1	TGTGCCAGCAGCGATGCTAGCGGGAACCCCCACAATGAGCAGTTCTTC	CASSDASGNPHNEQFF
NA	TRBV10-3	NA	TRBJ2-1	TGTGCCATCAGCAGGGAGGCCCACCGGGGCAATGAGCAGTTCTTC	CAISREAHRGNEQFF
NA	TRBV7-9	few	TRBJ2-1	TGTGCCAGCATCAAAACCCCGGGTCGGGGGGCAGGATCTGAGCAGTTCTTC	CASIKTPGRGAGSEQFF
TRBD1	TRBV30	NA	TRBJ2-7	TGTGCCTGGAGTGAAACAGGGGGGCCTCTCTACGAGCAGTACTTC	CAWSETGGPLYEQYF
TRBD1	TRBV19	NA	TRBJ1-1	TGTGCCAGTAGTATACCCGGACAGGGGCGTGAAGCTTTCTTT	CASSIPGQGREAFF
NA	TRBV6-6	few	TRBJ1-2	TGTGCCAGCAGTAGGACAGATAACTATGGCTACACCTTC	CASSRTDNYGYTF
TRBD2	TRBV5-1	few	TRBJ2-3	TGCGCCAGCAGCCTTAGGCTAGCGGGGTCGCCAGATACGCAGTATTTT	CASSLRLAGSPDTQYF
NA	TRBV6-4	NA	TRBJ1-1	TGTGCCAGCAGTGTTTCGGGGGGTACGGAAGCTTTCTTT	CASSVSGGTEAFF
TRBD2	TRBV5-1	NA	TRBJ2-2	TGCGCCAGCAGCTTCCCTCTCGGGACTACGGATACCGGGGAGCTGTTTTTT	CASSFPLGTTDTGELFF
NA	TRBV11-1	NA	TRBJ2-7	TGTGCCAGCAGCTTATGGGCGGGGGACAGGTACGAGCAGTACTTC	CASSLWAGDRYEQYF
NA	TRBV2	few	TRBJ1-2	TGTGCCACCGAGAGACAGGCTAACTATGGCTACACCTTC	CATERQANYGYTF
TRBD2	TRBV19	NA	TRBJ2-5	TGTGCCAGTGGGCGGGAGGTGTCAGAACAAGAGACCCAGTACTTC	CASGREVSEQETQYF
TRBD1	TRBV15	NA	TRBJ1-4	TGTGCCACCAGCAGAGCCCAGGGGGGTTTTGAAAAACTGTTTTTT	CATSRAQGGFEKLFF
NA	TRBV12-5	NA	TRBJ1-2	TGTGCTAGTGGTTTGGTACATTTTGCCCGCCAATTGGACAGCTACTATGGCTACACCTTC	CASGLVHFARQLDSYYGYTF
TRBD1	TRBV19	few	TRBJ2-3	TGTGCCAGTAGTGGACAGGGGGCAGATACGCAGTATTTT	CASSGQGADTQYF
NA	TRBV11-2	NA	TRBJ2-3	TGTGCCAGCAGTTCCCTTGGAGGGTCCCTCACAGATACGCAGTATTTT	CASSSLGGSLTDTQYF
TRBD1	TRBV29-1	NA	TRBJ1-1	TGCAGCGTTCCCGGGACAGGGTACACTGAAGCTTTCTTT	CSVPGTGYTEAFF
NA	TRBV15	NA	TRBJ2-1	TGTGCCACCAGCGACTACCACTCCAATGAGCAGTTCTTC	CATSDYHSNEQFF
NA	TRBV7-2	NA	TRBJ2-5	TGTGCCAGCAGCTTAGGCCCTAAAGAGACCCAGTACTTC	CASSLGPKETQYF
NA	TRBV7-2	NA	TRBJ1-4	TGTGCCAGCAGCTTATCACTGGCAACTAATGAAAAACTGTTTTTT	CASSLSLATNEKLFF
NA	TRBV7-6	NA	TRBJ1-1	TGTGCCAGCAGCTTTAAGGGAGGGGACGCGGTCGTTATGAACACTGAAGCTTTCTTT	CASSFKGGDAVVMNTEAFF
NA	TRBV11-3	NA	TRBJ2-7	TGTGCCAGCAGCTTAGGCAGGGCGAGCTCCTACGAGCAGTACTTC	CASSLGRASSYEQYF
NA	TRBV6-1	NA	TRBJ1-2	TGTGCCAGCAGCACCAAGACAGGATCTAACTATGGCTACACCTTC	CASSTKTGSNYGYTF
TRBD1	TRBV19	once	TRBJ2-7	TGTGCCAGTAGTTCTGGACAGGGGGCTTCCTACGAGCAGTACTTC	CASSSGQGASYEQYF
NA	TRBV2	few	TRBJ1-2	TGTGCCGTACGGACAACTGGACCGGGAAGGGGGTATGGCTACACCTTC	CAVRTTGPGRGYGYTF
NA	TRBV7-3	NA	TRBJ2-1	TGTGCCAGCAGCTTATTCCCAGGGGTAGGTAACAATGAGCAGTTCTTC	CASSLFPGVGNNEQFF
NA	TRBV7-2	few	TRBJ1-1	TGTGCCAGCAGTCCCGTTCACTCGAGCACTGAAGCTTTCTTT	CASSPVHSSTEAFF